This TCR beta chain emerged from a study of T cell repertoires in cytomegalovirus infection. Background on the study: Epitope selection comprised recently identified HLA-C-restricted CMV epitopes and well-studied HLA-B-restricted CMV epitopes. Based on public TCR beta signatures, there were indications of CMV infection and of a matching HLA type. Overall study results and limits: Accumulated public TCR beta family frequency recognized individuals carrying CMV together with the relevant HLA. CMV-specific TCR beta clonotypes restricted by HLA-C dominated the ex vivo response.

TCRdb analysed the reads with MiXCR anew, one entry per CDR3 protein. This table has approximately 730,000 distinct CDR3 sequences, roughly 30% appearing once. Turning to this clonotype: Its antigen remains unidentified.

The CDR3 totals 17 residues. Trimming shortened V by 6 bases and J by 4 bases, and 21 bases separated the two germline ends. The sample was cultured PBMCs, taken from culture after CMV antigen stimulation. This TCR was recovered from a human donor in good health (CMV status not recorded). Some clones in this sample may be carry-over from other donors' samples. The chain joins TRBV12-3 or TRBV12-4 to TRBJ2-2; weak D call: TRBD2 (6 bases). CDR3 sequence (DNA): TGTGCCAGCAGCTCCTTGGTTGGGGGGTATGTCACCGGGGAGCTGTTTTTT. Protein sequence: CASSSLVGGYVTGELFF.